These T cell receptor beta chains were read from a single sample in a study of T cell responses to AZD1222 COVID-19 vaccine. The table came from immunoSEQ multiplex PCR; TCRdb's copy has only in-frame clones and leaves some out. The sample has some 100,000 clones, roughly nine tenths seen once. The specimen was peripheral blood, collected on day 0 of AZD1222 vaccination. These receptors were collected from an adult in good health. The CDR3 runs from the conserved cysteine through the conserved F or W. D genes are given only for firm matches. Clone size appears in some rows only: once, few, many, or a class for an expanded clone.

j_gene | v_gene | abundance | d_gene | CDR3nt | CDR3aa
TRBJ2-5 | TRBV7-8 | - | - | TGTGCCAGCAGCGCACAGGGATTGCAAGAGACCCAGTACTTC | CASSAQGLQETQYF
TRBJ2-7 | TRBV5-1 | - | - | TGCGCCAGCAGCCCAAATACAGCCTACGAGCAGTACTTC | CASSPNTAYEQYF
TRBJ1-2 | TRBV28 | - | - | TGTGCCAGCAGTTGGCGGGGGCGCGACTATGGCTACACCTTC | CASSWRGRDYGYTF
TRBJ1-4 | TRBV6-2/TRBV6-3 | - | - | TGTGCCAGCAGCCCCCGGGACACCGCTTATTATAATGAAAAACTGTTTTTT | CASSPRDTAYYNEKLFF
TRBJ2-5 | TRBV5-1 | once | TRBD2 | TGCGCCAGCAGCTTGGGGGGGACTAGCGGGAAAGAGACCCAGTACTTC | CASSLGGTSGKETQYF
TRBJ2-2 | TRBV27 | few | - | TGTGCCAGCAGTTTATCGGATCCCGGGGAGCTGTTTTTT | CASSLSDPGELFF
TRBJ2-5 | TRBV15 | - | TRBD2 | TGTGCCACCAGGCTAGCGGGGGCTTCGGAGACCCAGTACTTC | CATRLAGASETQYF
TRBJ2-3 | TRBV28 | - | TRBD1 | TGTGCCAGCAGAAGACAGGGGGACACAGATACGCAGTATTTT | CASRRQGDTDTQYF
TRBJ2-7 | TRBV5-5 | - | - | TGTGCCAGCAGCTTGGGGCAGAGCTACGAGCAGTACTTC | CASSLGQSYEQYF
TRBJ1-5 | TRBV5-1 | - | - | TGCGCCAGCAGCTTGAATAGCAATCAGCCCCAGCATTTT | CASSLNSNQPQHF
TRBJ2-1 | TRBV2 | - | - | TGTGCCAGCAGTGTTCTTACCTACAATGAGCAGTTCTTC | CASSVLTYNEQFF
TRBJ1-2 | TRBV7-2 | - | TRBD1 | TGTGCCAGCAGCTTAAACTTCAGGGGGCAAGGGTATGGCTACACCTTC | CASSLNFRGQGYGYTF
TRBJ2-7 | TRBV6-2/TRBV6-3 | - | - | TGTGCCAGCAGCAACGGACAGTCTGGCCCCGGCGAGCAGTACTTC | CASSNGQSGPGEQYF
TRBJ1-3 | TRBV3-1/TRBV3-2 | - | - | TGTGCCAGCAGCCAAGTAAACACCATATATTTT | CASSQVNTIYF
TRBJ2-7 | TRBV28 | few | - | TGTGCCAGCAGTTTATTAGCCCGGGCTGGGGGCGAGCAGTACTTC | CASSLLARAGGEQYF
TRBJ1-2 | TRBV5-1 | once | - | TGCGCCAGCAGCTTGGCCGGCCAGTGGAGTTATGGCTACACCTTC | CASSLAGQWSYGYTF
TRBJ1-2 | TRBV5-4 | - | - | TGTGCCAGCAGTTATATCCTAGGGTCCGGTGGCTACACCTTC | CASSYILGSGGYTF
TRBJ2-3 | TRBV9 | - | - | TGTGCCAGCAGCGTAGGTGCGCGGGTGTACCACACAGATACGCAGTATTTT | CASSVGARVYHTDTQYF
TRBJ1-4 | TRBV2 | - | TRBD1 | TGTGCCAGCAGTGAAAGACAGGGAAGGGAAAAACTGTTTTTT | CASSERQGREKLFF
TRBJ1-2 | TRBV6-2/TRBV6-3 | - | - | TGTGCCAGCAGGCCTTTCAGGGACACGACAGCTAACTATGGCTACACCTTC | CASRPFRDTTANYGYTF
TRBJ1-5 | TRBV27 | - | - | TGTGCCAGCAGTTTATCTTATCGGGGAGGGCCGGGATCCCAGCATTTT | CASSLSYRGGPGSQHF
TRBJ2-7 | TRBV3-1/TRBV3-2 | - | - | TGTGCCAGCAGCCGAAATACTTATGAGAGTCGGTACTTC | CASSRNTYESRYF
TRBJ1-2 | TRBV12-3/TRBV12-4 | - | - | TGTGCCAGCAGCCCCACAGGGCCCTATGGCTACACCTTC | CASSPTGPYGYTF
TRBJ2-1 | TRBV13 | - | TRBD1 | TGTGCCAGCAGCTTCGGCCACAGGGGCAATGAGCAGTTCTTC | CASSFGHRGNEQFF
TRBJ2-7 | TRBV27 | once | TRBD2 | TGTGCCAGCAGAGCTAAAGGGAACATGCTAGCGGGGGGTGGATACGAGCAGTACTTC | CASRAKGNMLAGGGYEQYF
TRBJ1-1 | TRBV18 | - | - | TGTGCCAGCTCACCAGACCTCTCAAGGGGGTACACTGAAGCTTTCTTT | CASSPDLSRGYTEAFF
TRBJ1-4 | TRBV7-4 | - | TRBD1 | TGTGCCAGCAGCTTGGGACAGCCTAATGAAAAACTGTTTTTT | CASSLGQPNEKLFF
TRBJ1-2 | TRBV18 | - | - | TGTGCCAGCTCACCACTGAAGGCGGGAGATGGCTACACCTTC | CASSPLKAGDGYTF
TRBJ2-7 | TRBV27 | - | TRBD2 | TGTGCCAGCAGTCCCGGGACTAGGCCGACCTCCTACGAGCAGTACTTC | CASSPGTRPTSYEQYF
TRBJ2-7 | TRBV7-9 | - | - | TGTGCCAGCAGAGGTCGGCGGATATACGAGCAGTACTTC | CASRGRRIYEQYF
TRBJ1-1 | TRBV4-3 | few | - | TGCGCCAGCAGCCACCGTTTTAGGGGGGGGAACACTGAAGCTTTCTTT | CASSHRFRGGNTEAFF
TRBJ2-1 | TRBV28 | - | TRBD1 | TGTGCCAGCAGTTTCCCAAGTGGGACAGGGGGCAATGAGCAGTTCTTC | CASSFPSGTGGNEQFF
TRBJ1-2 | TRBV6-6 | - | - | TGTGCCAGCAGTTACTCCGGACAGATGTATGGCTACACCTTC | CASSYSGQMYGYTF
TRBJ2-5 | TRBV28 | - | - | TGTGCCAGCGGGCCCCCGTCGGGGTGGGGCCAAGAGACCCAGTACTTC | CASGPPSGWGQETQYF
TRBJ2-3 | TRBV7-9 | - | TRBD1 | TGTGCCAGCAGCCTAACCGCTGGGACAGGGGGTCAAGATACGCAGTATTTT | CASSLTAGTGGQDTQYF
TRBJ2-2 | TRBV5-1 | once | TRBD2 | TGCGCCAGCAGCCCGGGAGGACTAGCGGGAGACGGGGAGCTGTTTTTT | CASSPGGLAGDGELFF
TRBJ1-4 | TRBV3-1/TRBV3-2 | - | - | TGTGCCAGCAGCGAAACGGGGAAACTGTTTTTT | CASSETGKLFF
TRBJ2-3 | TRBV28 | - | - | TGTGCCAGCAGTCACCGGCAAGGAGGCGGCACAGATACGCAGTATTTT | CASSHRQGGGTDTQYF
TRBJ1-1 | TRBV7-9 | - | - | TGTGCCAGCAGCTCGGGGTGGACTGACACTGAAGCTTTCTTT | CASSSGWTDTEAFF
TRBJ1-2 | TRBV30 | once | - | TGTGCCTGGAGACTAATCACTCCTTCCAACTATGGCTACACCTTC | CAWRLITPSNYGYTF
TRBJ2-2 | TRBV18 | - | - | TGTGCCAGCTCACAGACCCCGGGACGGAACACCGGGGAGCTGTTTTTT | CASSQTPGRNTGELFF
TRBJ1-4 | TRBV27 | - | TRBD1 | TGTGCCAGCAGTTTATACGGGGACAGGCCGGAAAAACTGTTTTTT | CASSLYGDRPEKLFF
TRBJ2-5 | TRBV19 | - | TRBD2 | TGTGCCAGTACCGGGACTAGCGGGAGGGCGCTCCAAGAGACCCAGTACTTC | CASTGTSGRALQETQYF
TRBJ1-1 | TRBV19 | - | - | TGTGCCAGTAGTATAGTCGGGATGAACACTGAAGCTTTCTTT | CASSIVGMNTEAFF
TRBJ1-1 | TRBV6-1 | - | - | TGTGCCAGCAGTGCGCCACAGGGCCGTACTTGGCTGGCCGAAGCTTTCTTT | CASSAPQGRTWLAEAFF
TRBJ2-5 | TRBV7-2 | - | - | TGTGCCAGCAGCCCCAATCAAGGGGCCGAGACCCAGTACTTC | CASSPNQGAETQYF
TRBJ1-1 | TRBV4-1 | - | TRBD1 | TGCGCCAGCAGCCAGGACAGGGCGGGTGAAGCTTTCTTT | CASSQDRAGEAFF
TRBJ1-5 | TRBV29-1 | - | - | TGCAGCGTTGCCGGGGGAGGAAGGGATCAGCCCCAGCATTTT | CSVAGGGRDQPQHF
TRBJ2-1 | TRBV23-1 | - | TRBD2 | TGCGCCAGCAGTCACCCGCGAACTAGCGCAAAGGGCGATGAGCAGTTCTTC | CASSHPRTSAKGDEQFF
TRBJ2-7 | TRBV19 | - | TRBD1 | TGTGCCAGTAGGAGAACCGGGACAGGGGCCTACGAGCAGTACTTC | CASRRTGTGAYEQYF
TRBJ1-6 | TRBV6-5 | - | TRBD1 | TGTGCCAGCAGTTACCCGGGACAGGAGAATTCACCCCTCCACTTT | CASSYPGQENSPLHF
TRBJ1-6 | TRBV28 | - | - | TGTGCCAGCAGTTTGGGGGGTAGGTATTCACCCCTCCACTTT | CASSLGGRYSPLHF
TRBJ2-6 | TRBV6-2/TRBV6-3 | - | - | TGTGCCAGCAGTACAGGACTGGTCTCTGGGGCCAACGTCCTGACTTTC | CASSTGLVSGANVLTF
TRBJ2-7 | TRBV11-2 | once | TRBD2 | TGTGCCAGCAGCTCAGAGGGTCGGACTAGCGAAACCTACGAGCAGTACTTC | CASSSEGRTSETYEQYF
TRBJ1-1 | TRBV2 | - | TRBD1 | TGTGCCAGCAGTTTTGGACAGGCCGTGAACACTGAAGCTTTCTTT | CASSFGQAVNTEAFF
TRBJ2-2 | TRBV7-3 | - | - | TGTGCCAGCTCTTGGGGGTCCAACACCGGGGAGCTGTTTTTT | CASSWGSNTGELFF
TRBJ2-3 | TRBV6-6 | - | - | TGTGCCAGCAGCTTACAAGGGGGGCAGTATTTT | CASSLQGGQYF